This T cell receptor beta chain was sequenced in a study of cytomegalovirus exposure and HLA in healthy donors. About the study: A subsequent analysis reported that the 120 validation repertoires were produced on the same platform that had also been used for the approximately 700 first-cohort repertoires.

TCRdb keeps only in-frame clones here, not all; method: immunoSEQ multiplex PCR. The sample includes about 240,000 clones, approximately 84% of them seen just once. Looked up from germline, CDR1 is MDHEN and CDR2 is SYDVKM. The CDR3 is 17 residues long. J gave up 6 bases and V 7 bases, and 21 bases lay outside the gene matches. Details on this clone: Its antigen is not known.

General observations from the study: As confirmed in vitro, a few CMV-associated chains were specific for CMV antigens. The study put 150 or so TCR beta chains on its list as cytomegalovirus-associated.

The chain uses TRBV28 and TRBJ2-7, with TRBD1 matching over 7 bases. This receptor was taken from a woman in her thirties in good health and CMV-seropositive. Material: PBMCs. This chain's CDR3 is CASMPGGFGVRTGEQYF. CDR3 sequence (DNA): TGTGCCAGCATGCCAGGGGGATTCGGGGTGAGGACGGGCGAGCAGTACTTC.